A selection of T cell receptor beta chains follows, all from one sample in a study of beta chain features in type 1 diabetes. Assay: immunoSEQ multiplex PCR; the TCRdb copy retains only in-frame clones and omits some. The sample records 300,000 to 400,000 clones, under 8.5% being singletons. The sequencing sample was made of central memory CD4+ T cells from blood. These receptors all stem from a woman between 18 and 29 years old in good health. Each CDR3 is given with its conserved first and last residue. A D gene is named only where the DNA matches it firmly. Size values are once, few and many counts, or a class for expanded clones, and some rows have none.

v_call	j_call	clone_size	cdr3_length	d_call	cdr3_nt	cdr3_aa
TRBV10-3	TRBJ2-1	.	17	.	TGTGCCATCAGTGAGTACGGGAGTAGGGGGACGGACAATGAGCAGTTCTTC	CAISEYGSRGTDNEQFF
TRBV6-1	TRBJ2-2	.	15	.	TGTGCCAGCAGTCCCCGGACACCGAACACCGGGGAGCTGTTTTTT	CASSPRTPNTGELFF
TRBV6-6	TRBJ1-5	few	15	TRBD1	TGTGCCAGCAGTCCCCAGGGGGCGCGCAATCAGCCCCAGCATTTT	CASSPQGARNQPQHF
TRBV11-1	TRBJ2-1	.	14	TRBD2	TGTGCCAGCAGCTTCACTAGCGGGGGAAATGAGCAGTTCTTC	CASSFTSGGNEQFF
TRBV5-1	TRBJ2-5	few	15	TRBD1	TGCGCCAGCAGCCCCGGACAGGGGGTTCAAGAGACCCAGTACTTC	CASSPGQGVQETQYF
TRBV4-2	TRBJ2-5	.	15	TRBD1	TGTGCCAGCAGCCACGGGACAGGGGCTCAGGAGACCCAGTACTTC	CASSHGTGAQETQYF
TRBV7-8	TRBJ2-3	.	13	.	TGTGCCAGCAGCTCCAACATTGTCGATACGCAGTATTTT	CASSSNIVDTQYF
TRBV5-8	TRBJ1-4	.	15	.	TGTGCCAGCAGCTTGGAGGTGCCCTCAAATGAAAAACTGTTTTTT	CASSLEVPSNEKLFF
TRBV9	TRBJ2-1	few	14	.	TGTGCCAGCAGCGTAGCGGGGCTGAACAATGAGCAGTTCTTC	CASSVAGLNNEQFF
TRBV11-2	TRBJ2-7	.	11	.	TGTGCCAGCAGCGTTGGCCGCGAGCAGTACTTC	CASSVGREQYF
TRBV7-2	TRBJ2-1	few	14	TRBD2	TGTGCCAGCAGCTTAATTAAGGCTAGCGGTGAGCAGTTCTTC	CASSLIKASGEQFF
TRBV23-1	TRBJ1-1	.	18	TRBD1	TGCGCCAGCAGTGCGGGACAGGGGGCCCCATGCGCGAACACTGAAGCTTTCTTT	CASSAGQGAPCANTEAFF
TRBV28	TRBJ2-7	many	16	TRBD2	TGTGCCAGCAGTCTTGCTGGGACTAGCGGGAGGGCCGAGCAGTACTTC	CASSLAGTSGRAEQYF
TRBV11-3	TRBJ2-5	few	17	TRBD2	TGTGCCAGCAGCCTCTCGAATAGCGGGAGTTTTCTAGAGACCCAGTACTTC	CASSLSNSGSFLETQYF
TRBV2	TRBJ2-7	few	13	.	TGTGCCAGCACCCCCGACAGCTCCTACGAGCAGTACTTC	CASTPDSSYEQYF
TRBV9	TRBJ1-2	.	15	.	TGTGCCAGCAGCGTGACCCCACAGCTCAACTATGGCTACACCTTC	CASSVTPQLNYGYTF
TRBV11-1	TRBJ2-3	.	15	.	TGTGCCAGCAGCTTCCGGAATTTAGTAACAGATACGCAGTATTTT	CASSFRNLVTDTQYF
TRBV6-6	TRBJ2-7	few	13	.	TGTGCCAGCAGTTATTCGCGAGCCTACGAGCAGTACTTC	CASSYSRAYEQYF
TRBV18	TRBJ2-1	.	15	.	TGTGCCAGCTCACCAGGGCAGGGAGTTTACAATGAGCAGTTCTTC	CASSPGQGVYNEQFF
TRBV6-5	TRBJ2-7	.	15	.	TGTGCCAGCACTCCCGACAGGCGAAGCTCCTACGAGCAGTACTTC	CASTPDRRSSYEQYF